The 4 T cell receptor beta chains reported below all come from one sample, sequenced in a study of cytomegalovirus exposure and HLA in healthy donors. Vbeta (60) and Jbeta (13) primers were used in the PCR. Sequencing used immunoSEQ multiplex PCR; TCRdb keeps in-frame clones, though not all of them. The table records 160,000 or so clones, roughly 76% of them present only once. Sequencing input: PBMCs. Source of these receptors: a woman between 50 and 59 years old in good health and CMV-seronegative.

V gene TRBV7-9 combines with J gene TRBJ1-6; no clear D gene. The CDR3 has 17 amino acids. The V end was cut by 1 base, the J end by 0 bases, with 10 bases between. Germline CDR1 SEHNR, CDR2 FQNEAQ (reference sequence). The CDR3 nucleotides read TGTGCCAGCAGCTTAGTCCTCATGAGCTCCTATAATTCACCCCTCCACTTT. Translation: CASSLVLMSSYNSPLHF.

The rearrangement joins TRBV11-2 to TRBJ2-7; the match to TRBD1 covers 10 bases. The CDR3 loop spans 17 amino acids. Per germline, CDR1 SGHAT and CDR2 FQNNGV. After removal of 6 bases from V and 1 base from J, the junction contained 12 bases not matched to a gene. The CDR3 nucleotides are TGTGCCAGCAGGTGGGGCCGTGGACAGGGGGATTCCTACGAGCAGTACTTC. Translated: CASRWGRGQGDSYEQYF.

The chain uses TRBV19 and TRBJ2-7; maybe TRBD2 (5 bases). The CDR3 covers 12 residues. In germline, CDR1 is LNHDA, CDR2 SQIVND (reference sequence). V lost 6 bases to trimming and J lost 2 bases, with 8 bases between them. This CDR3 is CASSGETYEQYF. The CDR3 region has the DNA TGTGCCAGTAGCGGGGAAACCTACGAGCAGTACTTC.

This rearrangement joins TRBV6-1 to TRBJ1-4, with 8 bases fitting TRBD1. Germline values: CDR1 MNHNS, CDR2 SASEGT. This CDR3 region has 15 residues. V was clipped by 6 bases and J by 3 bases; unmatched bases: 6. The CDR3 region has the DNA TGTGCCAGCAGAGCACGGACAGGGTCTAATGAAAAACTGTTTTTT. It is translated as CASRARTGSNEKLFF.